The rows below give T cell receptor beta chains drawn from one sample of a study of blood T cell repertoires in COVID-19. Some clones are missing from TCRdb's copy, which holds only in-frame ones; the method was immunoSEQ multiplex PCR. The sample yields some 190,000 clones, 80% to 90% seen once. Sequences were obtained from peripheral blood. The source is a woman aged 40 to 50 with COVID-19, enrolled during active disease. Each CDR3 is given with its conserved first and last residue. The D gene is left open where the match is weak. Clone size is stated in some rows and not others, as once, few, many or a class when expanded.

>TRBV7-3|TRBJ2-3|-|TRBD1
CASSTGGTDTQYF
TGTGCCAGCAGCACAGGGGGCACAGATACGCAGTATTTT
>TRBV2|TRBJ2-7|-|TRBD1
CASRGTAGEQYF
TGTGCCAGCAGAGGGACAGCCGGGGAGCAGTACTTC
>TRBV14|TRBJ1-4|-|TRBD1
CASSRYRDRGKPNEKLFF
TGTGCCAGCAGCCGATACCGGGACAGGGGTAAACCTAATGAAAAACTGTTTTTT
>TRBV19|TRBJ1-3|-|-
CASSTLQGNTIYF
TGTGCCAGTAGTACCCTACAGGGAAACACCATATATTTT
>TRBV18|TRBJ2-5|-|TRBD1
CASSQNRGETQYF
TGTGCCAGCTCACAAAACAGGGGAGAGACCCAGTACTTC
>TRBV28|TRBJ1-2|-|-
CASSSLGYTF
TGTGCCAGCAGTTCCCTCGGCTACACCTTC
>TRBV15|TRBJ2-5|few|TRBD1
CATSRVGGFGETQYF
TGTGCCACCAGCAGAGTAGGGGGCTTTGGTGAGACCCAGTACTTC
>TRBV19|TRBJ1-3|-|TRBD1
CASSPRQGMNTIYF
TGTGCCAGTAGTCCTCGACAGGGGATGAACACCATATATTTT
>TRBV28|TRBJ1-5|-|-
CASSPPGTNRPQHF
TGTGCCAGCAGTCCCCCCGGGACAAATCGGCCCCAGCATTTT
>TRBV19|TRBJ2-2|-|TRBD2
CASLSAGVRTGELFF
TGTGCCAGTCTCTCAGCGGGGGTTAGAACCGGGGAGCTGTTTTTT
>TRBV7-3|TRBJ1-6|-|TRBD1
CASSLYRGPESPLHF
TGTGCCAGCAGCTTATACAGGGGGCCGGAGTCACCCCTCCACTTT
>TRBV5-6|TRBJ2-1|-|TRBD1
CASRDRVSYNEQFF
TGTGCCAGCAGAGACAGGGTTTCCTACAATGAGCAGTTCTTC
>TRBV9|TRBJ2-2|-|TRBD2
CASSALGLADTGELFF
TGTGCCAGCAGCGCCCTGGGGCTAGCGGACACCGGGGAGCTGTTTTTT
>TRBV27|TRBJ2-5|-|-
CASSPRGGTQYF
TGTGCCAGCAGCCCAAGGGGGGGGACCCAGTACTTC
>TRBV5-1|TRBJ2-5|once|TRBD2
CASSPGLAGETQYF
TGCGCCAGCAGCCCGGGACTAGCGGGAGAGACCCAGTACTTC
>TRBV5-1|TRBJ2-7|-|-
CASSLGGIWDEQYF
TGCGCCAGCAGCTTGGGAGGGATTTGGGACGAGCAGTACTTC
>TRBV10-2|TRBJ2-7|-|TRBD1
CASSPLPGQGVSYEQYF
TGCGCCAGCAGTCCACTGCCGGGACAGGGGGTCTCCTACGAGCAGTACTTC
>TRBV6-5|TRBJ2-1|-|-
CASSYQGVAYNEQFF
TGTGCCAGCAGTTACCAGGGTGTTGCCTACAATGAGCAGTTCTTC
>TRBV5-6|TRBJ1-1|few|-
CASSLLRLNTEAFF
TGTGCCAGCAGCTTGTTGAGGCTGAACACTGAAGCTTTCTTT
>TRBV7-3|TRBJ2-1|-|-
CASSSPSTGYNEQFF
TGTGCCAGCAGCTCCCCAAGCACCGGCTACAATGAGCAGTTCTTC
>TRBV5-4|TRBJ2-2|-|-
CASSLPHEGELFF
TGTGCCAGCAGCTTGCCTCATGAGGGGGAGCTGTTTTTT
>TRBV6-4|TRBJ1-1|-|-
CASSDWAGSTEAFF
TGTGCCAGCAGTGACTGGGCAGGGTCCACTGAAGCTTTCTTT
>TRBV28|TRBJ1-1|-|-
CASSLRTRHPLGGAFF
TGTGCCAGCAGTTTACGAACAAGACACCCCCTGGGCGGGGCTTTCTTT
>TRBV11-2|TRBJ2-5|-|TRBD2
CASSSRTSGRISFETQYF
TGTGCCAGCAGCTCTAGGACTAGCGGGAGAATCTCTTTCGAGACCCAGTACTTC
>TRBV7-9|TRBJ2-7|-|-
CASSLDGGNSYEQYF
TGTGCCAGCAGCTTAGATGGCGGGAACTCCTACGAGCAGTACTTC
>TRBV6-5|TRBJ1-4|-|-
CASSPGSANEKLFF
TGTGCCAGCAGTCCAGGGTCTGCTAATGAAAAACTGTTTTTT
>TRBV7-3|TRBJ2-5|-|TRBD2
CASSAAGGEETQYF
TGTGCCAGCAGCGCCGCGGGGGGTGAAGAGACCCAGTACTTC
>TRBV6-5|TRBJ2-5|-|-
CASSYGGTQYF
TGTGCCAGCAGTTACGGCGGGACCCAGTACTTC
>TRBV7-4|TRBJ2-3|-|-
CASSRQENKTDTQYF
TGTGCCAGCAGCCGCCAAGAAAACAAAACAGATACGCAGTATTTT
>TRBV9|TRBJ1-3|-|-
CASSALDRASGNTIYF
TGTGCCAGCAGCGCCTTGGACAGAGCCTCTGGAAACACCATATATTTT
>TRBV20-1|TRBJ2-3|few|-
CSASQDRGVRGGTQYF
TGCAGTGCTAGTCAGGACCGGGGGGTCAGGGGAGGTACGCAGTATTTT
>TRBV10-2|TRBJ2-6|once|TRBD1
CASSVGQGDRGANVLTF
TGCGCCAGCAGTGTAGGACAGGGAGATCGTGGGGCCAACGTCCTGACTTTC
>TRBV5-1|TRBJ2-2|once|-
CASSSLEGGTGELFF
TGCGCCAGCAGCTCTCTAGAGGGTGGGACCGGGGAGCTGTTTTTT
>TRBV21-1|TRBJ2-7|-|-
CASSSTPGLAGPHRFYEQYF
TGTGCCAGCAGCAGCACTCCGGGACTAGCGGGACCCCATCGCTTCTACGAGCAGTACTTC
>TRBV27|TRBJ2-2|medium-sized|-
CASSLSLTVAGELFF
TGTGCCAGCAGTTTATCGTTGACAGTGGCCGGGGAGCTGTTTTTT
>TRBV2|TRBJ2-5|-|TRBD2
CASSRLLRASGTQETQYF
TGTGCCAGCAGTCGATTGCTTCGGGCTAGCGGGACTCAAGAGACCCAGTACTTC
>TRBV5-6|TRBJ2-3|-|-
CASSLPSLSPTLRQYF
TGTGCCAGCAGCCTTCCGAGTCTCTCTCCCACCCTACGGCAGTATTTT
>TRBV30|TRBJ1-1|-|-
CAWNGGGSNTEAFF
TGTGCCTGGAATGGGGGGGGCTCGAACACTGAAGCTTTCTTT
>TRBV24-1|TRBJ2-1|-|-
CATSDGSAGYNEQFF
TGTGCCACCAGTGATGGCAGCGCGGGATACAATGAGCAGTTCTTC
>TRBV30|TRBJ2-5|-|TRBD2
CAWSGIAGGLETQYF
TGTGCCTGGAGTGGAATAGCGGGGGGGCTCGAGACCCAGTACTTC
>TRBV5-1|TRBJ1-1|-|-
CASSLAWNTEAFF
TGCGCCAGCAGCTTGGCCTGGAACACTGAAGCTTTCTTT
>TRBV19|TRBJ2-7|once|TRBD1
CASSPGGIYEQYF
TGTGCCAGTAGCCCAGGGGGCATCTACGAGCAGTACTTC
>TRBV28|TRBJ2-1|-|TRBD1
CASSKRGTGWNEQFF
TGTGCCAGCAGTAAAAGAGGGACAGGTTGGAATGAGCAGTTCTTC
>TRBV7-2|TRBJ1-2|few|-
CASSLVGAAAGHNTF
TGTGCCAGCAGCTTAGTGGGGGCCGCGGCAGGGCACAACACCTTC
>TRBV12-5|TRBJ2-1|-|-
CASGLSRNEQFF
TGTGCTAGTGGTTTGTCGAGGAATGAGCAGTTCTTC
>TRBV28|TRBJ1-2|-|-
CASTPAPRRGYGYTF
TGTGCCAGTACTCCCGCTCCTAGGAGGGGCTATGGCTACACCTTC
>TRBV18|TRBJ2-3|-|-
CASSHRRDTRTDTQYF
TGTGCCAGCTCCCACCGCCGGGACACCCGCACAGATACGCAGTATTTT
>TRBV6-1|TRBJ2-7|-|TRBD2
CASSDRGTSGRYEQYF
TGTGCCAGCAGTGACCGTGGGACTAGCGGGAGATACGAGCAGTACTTC
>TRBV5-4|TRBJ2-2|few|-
CASSLNTGELFF
TGTGCCAGCAGTCTAAACACCGGGGAGCTGTTTTTT
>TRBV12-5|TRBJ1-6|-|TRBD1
CASAMGQYSFPLHF
TGTGCTAGTGCCATGGGACAGTACAGCTTTCCCCTCCACTTT
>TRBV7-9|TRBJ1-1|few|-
CASSIRQQNTEAFF
TGTGCCAGCAGCATAAGACAGCAGAACACTGAAGCTTTCTTT
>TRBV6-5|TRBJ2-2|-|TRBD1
CASSNRGRTGELFF
TGTGCCAGCAGCAACAGGGGGCGCACCGGGGAGCTGTTTTTT
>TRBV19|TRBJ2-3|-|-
CASTHELTDTQYF
TGTGCCAGTACCCATGAGCTCACAGATACGCAGTATTTT
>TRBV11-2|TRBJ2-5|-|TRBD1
CASKGQTKETQYF
TGTGCCAGCAAGGGACAGACCAAAGAGACCCAGTACTTC
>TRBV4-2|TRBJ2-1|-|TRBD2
CASSPGARERVQFF
TGTGCCAGCAGCCCCGGTGCGCGGGAGCGTGTGCAGTTCTTC
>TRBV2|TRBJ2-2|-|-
CASSETGANTGELFF
TGTGCCAGCAGTGAAACAGGCGCGAACACCGGGGAGCTGTTTTTT
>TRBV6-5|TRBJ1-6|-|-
CASRNRVNSPLHF
TGTGCCAGCAGAAACAGGGTGAATTCACCCCTCCACTTT
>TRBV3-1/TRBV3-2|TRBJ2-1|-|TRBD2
CASSQTGLAGRNEQFF
TGTGCCAGCAGCCAAACGGGACTAGCGGGGAGAAATGAGCAGTTCTTC
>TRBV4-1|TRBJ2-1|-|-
CASSQAEHNEQFF
TGCGCCAGCAGCCAAGCGGAGCACAATGAGCAGTTCTTC